This T cell receptor beta chain was recorded in a study of shared clonotypes between healthy human individuals. Points on this clone: Its specificity is unknown.

Trimming stripped 1 base from V and 3 bases from J, with 15 bases between. The CDR3 has 16 amino acids. Germline values: CDR1 SGHRS, CDR2 YFSETQ. Method: immunoSEQ multiplex PCR; TCRdb's copy keeps in-frame clones and lacks some. The repertoire holds about 380,000 clones, with 96% as singletons. Overall study results and limits: Only blood underwent sampling, and tissue repertoires likely differ. Rarefaction indicated that sorted-subset sequencing remained incomplete although depth was large. Donor clonotype sharing was expected to depend on sequencing depth.

Material: memory CD8+ T cells sorted from blood. Described subset: CD45RO+ cells pooled with CCR7-negative TemRA cells. The receptor's source is a man aged 25-40 years in good health. The rearrangement joins TRBV5-1 to TRBJ2-3, with D tentatively TRBD1 or TRBD2 (5 bases each). For the CDR3, the DNA is TGCGCCAGCAGCTTGTTTGGGGGAGTAAAAACAGATACGCAGTATTTT. Amino acids: CASSLFGGVKTDTQYF.